This is a list of T cell receptor beta chains from one sample in a study of T-cell reconstitution after alpha-beta-depleted transplantation in children. TCRdb re-called the PCR reads through MiXCR, storing one row per CDR3 protein. The table lists 900,000 or so distinct CDR3 sequences, 16% of them singletons. This sample comprised PBMCs, mostly from graft donor cells, obtained 360 days after TCRalphabeta/CD19-depleted stem cell transplant. These receptors all come from a male patient younger than 18 who had a stem cell transplant for acute lymphoblastic leukemia, so the T cells may come from the graft donor. CDR3s include the opening cysteine and the closing phenylalanine or tryptophan. Size is omitted from some rows. Given values are once, few, many or a class for expanded clones.

j_gene: TRBJ1-5; abundance: .; v_gene: TRBV4-2; CDR3aa: CASSLTGLTQPQHF
j_gene: TRBJ2-2; abundance: few; v_gene: TRBV29-1; CDR3aa: CSVEDRQRNTGELFF
j_gene: TRBJ2-7; abundance: few; v_gene: TRBV5-1; CDR3aa: CASSLNRGLVDEQYF
j_gene: TRBJ2-1; abundance: .; v_gene: TRBV29-1; CDR3aa: CSVVGTSQYNEQFF
j_gene: TRBJ1-2; abundance: .; v_gene: TRBV7-2; CDR3aa: CASSFYGRNYGYTF
j_gene: TRBJ2-1; abundance: .; v_gene: TRBV29-1; CDR3aa: CSVEHSPLGNEQFF
j_gene: TRBJ2-1; abundance: .; v_gene: TRBV2; CDR3aa: CASSRQGLYNEEFF
j_gene: TRBJ2-7; abundance: few; v_gene: TRBV29-1; CDR3aa: CSVSTGALYEQYF
j_gene: TRBJ2-3; abundance: few; v_gene: TRBV5-1; CDR3aa: CASSLVSDRDTQYF
j_gene: TRBJ2-5; abundance: few; v_gene: TRBV7-9; CDR3aa: CAIWDRGPQETQYF
j_gene: TRBJ2-1; abundance: few; v_gene: TRBV29-1; CDR3aa: CSVDGTSGSSSYNEQFF
j_gene: TRBJ2-3; abundance: .; v_gene: TRBV7-9; CDR3aa: CASSSSPRGSRDTQYF
j_gene: TRBJ2-7; abundance: .; v_gene: TRBV18; CDR3aa: CASSRRDQEEQYF
j_gene: TRBJ2-1; abundance: few; v_gene: TRBV7-6; CDR3aa: CASSPRLGKNEQFF
j_gene: TRBJ1-5; abundance: few; v_gene: TRBV7-2; CDR3aa: CASSWDRVLNQPQHF
j_gene: TRBJ2-1; abundance: many; v_gene: TRBV5-1; CDR3aa: CASSSDWSSYNEQFF
j_gene: TRBJ2-1; abundance: .; v_gene: TRBV5-5; CDR3aa: CASRQDYLPRDEQFF